These 26 T cell receptor beta chains originate from one sample sequenced in a study of early T cells in non-severe SARS-CoV-2 infection. One entry per CDR3 protein, called by TCRdb with MiXCR from the 5' RACE reads. The sample has approximately 63,000 distinct CDR3 sequences; roughly 5.7% are singletons. The specimen comprised whole blood, sampled at baseline. The source is an adult who was a healthcare worker with PCR-confirmed SARS-CoV-2 infection or an uninfected control (not recorded which).

The sample holds many counts of this clonotype. The gene calls are TRBV7-9 and TRBJ2-1, with 8 bases fitting TRBD2. The trim removed 4 bases at V and 6 bases at J, leaving 11 bases unmatched. The CDR3 extends over 16 amino acids. Germline CDR1 SEHNR, CDR2 FQNEAQ (reference sequence). As DNA, the CDR3 is TGTGCCAGCAGCTCCCGCGTAGCGGGGACTTCCAATGAGCAGTTCTTC. Translation: CASSSRVAGTSNEQFF.

This clonotype has ten or more counts. This chain joins TRBV21-1 and TRBJ2-5; TRBD2 reflects the table's D call only, with no check against the DNA. TRBV21-1 is a documented pseudogene. The CDR3 spans 14 residues. The CDR3 loop reads CASSKGGGGRTQYF. The CDR3 DNA is TGTGCCAGCAGCAAAGGGGGAGGAGGCCGGACCCAGTACTTC.

This CDR3 is CSAPSGRAVEQFF. The CDR3 bases are TGCAGCGCCCCTAGCGGGAGGGCCGTTGAGCAGTTCTTC. This sequence joins TRBV29-1 and TRBJ2-1; 12 positions agree with TRBD2. V gave up 7 bases and J gave up 9 bases; unmatched junction bases: 7. The CDR3 extends over 13 amino acids. Germline V gene sequence: CDR1 SQVTM, CDR2 ANQGSEA.

This clonotype was detected many times. The genes are TRBV5-6 and TRBJ2-1; no clear D. V lost 0 bases and J lost 10, with 23 bases in between. Looked up from germline, CDR1 is SGHDT and CDR2 is YYEEEE. This CDR3 has 17 amino acids. CDR3 in DNA: TGTGCCAGCAGCTTGGCCGGAAAGGGCCTCCTGAAGCTGGAGCAGTTCTTC. This sequence encodes CASSLAGKGLLKLEQFF.

This clonotype came up many times. The chain employs TRBV4-1 and TRBJ1-2, with 9 bases that match TRBD1. V shed 6 bases and J 3 bases; nucleotides not matched to a gene: 5. Germline CDR1 reads MGHRA; CDR2 reads YSYEKL. The CDR3 covers 14 residues. CDR3 nucleotides: TGCGCCAGCAGGCCGGGACAGGGCTACTATGGCTACACCTTC. It codes for CASRPGQGYYGYTF.

At least ten counts were recorded for this clonotype. V and J are TRBV28 and TRBJ1-1; D unresolved. This CDR3 has 12 amino acids. Trimming stripped 2 bases from V and 1 base from J, with 2 bases between. Germline CDR1 is MDHEN and CDR2 is SYDVKM. Written as DNA, the CDR3 is TGTGCCAGCAGTTTAGGGAACACTGAAGCTTTCTTT. Its translation is CASSLGNTEAFF.

This clonotype was seen more than once but under ten times. It may be a read error: a sequence one base away is much more abundant. The chain recombines TRBV7-2 with TRBJ2-7; D ambiguous. The CDR3 contains 11 residues. V lost 2 bases, J lost 4 bases, and 3 bases lay in between. Germline CDR1 reads SGHTA; CDR2 reads FQGNSA. Written as DNA, the CDR3 is TGTGCCAGCAGCTTAATGTACGAGCAGTACTTC. It yields the protein CASSLMYEQYF. Based on the CDR3 plus reference TRBV7-2 and TRBJ2-7, the full variable domain is GAGVSQSPSNKVTEKGKDVELRCDPISGHTALYWYRQSLGQGLEFLIYFQGNSAPDKSGLPSDRFSAERTGGSVSTLTIQRTQQEDSAVYLCASSLMYEQYFGPGTRLTVT.

This clonotype showed up many times. The gene calls are TRBV7-6 and TRBJ2-1; TRBD2 aligns across 14 bases. Germline values: CDR1 SGHVS, CDR2 FNYEAQ. V shed 7 bases, J shed 6 bases, and the junction held 11 bases outside the gene matches. This CDR3 is 17 amino acids long. The CDR3 sequence is CASTFRLGTSGSNEQFF. The CDR3 coding sequence is TGTGCCAGCACCTTTAGGCTCGGGACTAGCGGGAGCAATGAGCAGTTCTTC.

The chain carries TRBV18 and TRBJ2-5, with D unresolved. This CDR3 contains 13 residues. The ends were cut back, 3 bases at V and 2 bases at J, with 7 bases in the middle. Germline V gene data show CDR1 as KGHSH and CDR2 as LQKENI. The CDR3 DNA is TGTGCCAGCTCACCGACGAGTCAAGAGACCCAGTACTTC. It encodes CASSPTSQETQYF. Full variable domain (remainder filled in from reference TRBV18 and TRBJ2-5): NAGVMQNPRHLVRRRGQEARLRCSPMKGHSHVYWYRQLPEEGLKFMVYLQKENIIDESGMPKERFSAEFPKEGPSILRIQQVVRGDSAAYFCASSPTSQETQYFGPGTRLLVL.

This clonotype has a handful of counts. J is TRBJ1-6 and V is TRBV2; D remains unclear. The germline V and J ends were trimmed by 4 bases and 0 bases, with 10 bases remaining between them. The CDR3 has 16 residues. Germline CDR1 reads SNHLY; CDR2 reads FYNNEI. The CDR3, as DNA: TGTGCCAGCAGTGTGTTCCTGAGCTCCTATAATTCACCCCTCCACTTT. The encoded protein is CASSVFLSSYNSPLHF.

This clonotype was seen many times. The CDR3 sequence is CASSPRSIGNLLNEQFF. CDR3 nucleotide sequence: TGTGCCAGCTCACCACGCTCGATAGGGAACCTCCTCAATGAGCAGTTCTTC. The genes are TRBV18 and TRBJ2-1; D not certain. CDR1 and CDR2 from the germline V gene are KGHSH and LQKENI. V was pared by 1 base and J by 6 bases, with 19 bases between. The CDR3 has 17 amino acids. The full variable domain, in which reference TRBV18 and TRBJ2-1 provide the parts outside the CDR3, is NAGVMQNPRHLVRRRGQEARLRCSPMKGHSHVYWYRQLPEEGLKFMVYLQKENIIDESGMPKERFSAEFPKEGPSILRIQQVVRGDSAAYFCASSPRSIGNLLNEQFFGPGTRLTVL.

V and J are TRBV4-2 and TRBJ2-5; 7 bases map to TRBD2. Unmatched junction bases numbered 10, after V lost 1 base and J lost 5 bases. This CDR3 region has 16 residues. Germline V gene sequence: CDR1 LGHNA, CDR2 YNFKEQ. The CDR3 loop reads CASSQVGGGVGETQYF. CDR3 DNA: TGTGCCAGCAGCCAAGTAGGCGGGGGAGTCGGCGAGACCCAGTACTTC.

At least ten counts were recorded for this clonotype. The V gene is TRBV24-1, the J gene TRBJ2-1; 11 nucleotides match TRBD2. V shed 3 bases, J shed 0 bases, and the junction held 6 bases outside the gene matches. This CDR3 comprises 18 residues. Germline V CDR1 and CDR2: KGHDR, SFDVKD. The CDR3 loop reads CATSDGLAGGSSYNEQFF. The CDR3 region has the DNA TGTGCCACCAGTGATGGACTAGCGGGTGGGAGCTCCTACAATGAGCAGTTCTTC.

This clonotype appeared many times. The junction does not match germline at one end; this may be a read error. The V gene is TRBV28, the J gene TRBJ1-1, with D unresolved. The CDR3 contains 13 residues. Germline CDR1 is MDHEN and CDR2 is SYDVKM. DNA of the CDR3: TGTGCCAGCAGTCATTTCATGAACACTGAAGCTCTTTTT. Protein: CASSHFMNTEALF.

In its sample, this clonotype was seen many times. Sequence at one end of the junction differs from germline and may be a read error. This sequence joins TRBV12-3 or TRBV12-4 and TRBJ1-1; 7 bases are shared with TRBD1. The length of the CDR3 is 13 residues. CDR3 nucleotide sequence: TGTGCCAGCAGTCAACAGGGGAACGCTGAAGCTTTCTTT. This gives the protein CASSQQGNAEAFF.

This clonotype has a handful of counts. The V gene is TRBV28, the J gene TRBJ1-1, with unresolved D. The CDR3 contains 13 residues. In germline, CDR1 is MDHEN, CDR2 SYDVKM. Trimming cost V 5 bases and J 2 bases, with 9 bases left between them. For the CDR3, the DNA is TGTGCCAGCAGTCCAACAGATAACACTGAAGCTTTCTTT. Protein: CASSPTDNTEAFF.

The rearrangement uses TRBV29-1 and TRBJ1-2, with 8 bases that match TRBD1. Trimming took 0 bases from V and 3 from J; bases not matched to a gene: 3. There are 14 residues in the CDR3. Germline V gives CDR1 SQVTM, CDR2 ANQGSEA. The CDR3 DNA is TGCAGCGTTGAAGACAGGGGGCGAGACTATGGCTACACCTTC. Translating gives CSVEDRGRDYGYTF.

This clonotype occurred many times. The V call is TRBV20-1, the J call TRBJ2-7; 7 nucleotides line up with TRBD2. After removal of 3 bases from V and 0 bases from J, the junction contained 2 bases not matched to a gene. The CDR3 spans 13 residues. The germline V gene encodes CDR1 DFQATT and CDR2 SNEGSKA (reference sequence). CDR3 DNA: TGCAGTGCTAGGCGGGAGAGCTCCTACGAGCAGTACTTC. Amino acids: CSARRESSYEQYF.

This clonotype was recorded many times. The rearrangement joins TRBV20-1 to TRBJ2-2; 9 bases map to TRBD1. V trimming: 4 bases; J trimming: 1 base; junction bases outside the gene matches: 4. Germline assignment: CDR1 DFQATT and CDR2 SNEGSKA (reference sequence). The CDR3 is 15 residues long. The CDR3: CSANLGQGNTGELFF. Here the CDR3 DNA reads TGCAGTGCTAATCTGGGACAGGGGAACACCGGGGAGCTGTTTTTT.

This clonotype was picked up a small number of times. J is TRBJ2-5 and V is TRBV5-4; no reliable D call. Trimming took 4 bases from V and 1 from J, leaving 8 bases between them. This CDR3 comprises 13 residues. Germline lookup yields CDR1 SGHNT and CDR2 YYREEE (reference sequence). The CDR3 nucleotides read TGTGCCAGCAGCCCTGCTAGCCAAGAGACCCAGTACTTC. This codes for CASSPASQETQYF.

This chain links TRBV20-1 with TRBJ2-1; 9 nucleotides align to TRBD2. This CDR3 contains 14 residues. The germline V gene encodes CDR1 DFQATT and CDR2 SNEGSKA (reference sequence). V was pared by 5 bases and J by 3 bases, with 5 bases of the junction left unmatched. CDR3 residues: CSAQLAGLYNEQFF. The CDR3, as DNA: TGCAGTGCTCAACTAGCGGGCCTCTACAATGAGCAGTTCTTC.

The chain links TRBV25-1 to TRBJ1-1; possible D gene TRBD1, 6 bases. V gave up 1 base and J gave up 5 bases, with 17 bases separating them. CDR1 and CDR2 from the germline V gene are MGHDK and SYGVNS. The CDR3 extends over 16 amino acids. The CDR3 sequence is CASSEWGYRDGTEAFF. The CDR3 DNA reads TGTGCCAGCAGTGAATGGGGATACAGGGATGGTACTGAAGCTTTCTTT.

V usage is TRBV19 and J usage is TRBJ2-5; D not resolved. The V end lost 7 bases, the J end lost 4 bases, and 19 bases lay between the germline ends. CDR1 is LNHDA and CDR2 is SQIVND in the germline V gene (reference sequence). The CDR3 has 15 amino acids. The CDR3 here is CASKSRERLGETQYF. CDR3 bases: TGTGCCAGTAAGTCGAGAGAAAGGTTGGGAGAGACCCAGTACTTC.

This clonotype appeared many times. The V and J genes are TRBV29-1 and TRBJ2-3; 8 bases are a match to TRBD2. Germline CDR1 and CDR2: SQVTM and ANQGSEA. This CDR3 is 15 amino acids long. The V gene end was trimmed by 6 bases and the J gene end by 1 base; junction bases not matched to a gene: 9. Here the CDR3 reads CSVGSGSTGTDTQYF. DNA of the CDR3: TGCAGCGTCGGGAGCGGGAGTACGGGCACAGATACGCAGTATTTT.

In this sample, this clonotype turned up many times. The V and J genes are TRBV6-1 and TRBJ2-1; TRBD2 aligns across 8 bases. V trimming: 5 bases; J trimming: 2 bases; junction bases outside the gene matches: 5. The CDR3 runs to 15 residues. Per the germline V gene, CDR1 is MNHNS and CDR2 is SASEGT. CDR3 protein: CASSTSGGPYNEQFF. The CDR3 DNA sequence: TGTGCCAGCAGTACTAGCGGCGGCCCCTACAATGAGCAGTTCTTC.

Ten or more counts support this clonotype. This chain links TRBV5-3 with TRBJ2-2; TRBD2 matches 13 bases. TRBV5-3 carries the ORF label, with uncertain function. CDR3 length equals 21 residues. The junction had 17 bases not matched to a gene; V was cut back by 3 bases and J by 3 bases. CDR3 in DNA: TGTGCCAGAAGCTCCCGGACTAGCGGGAGCCGTCTGTATTTGGACACCGGGGAGCTGTTTTTT. Encoded protein: CARSSRTSGSRLYLDTGELFF.